This entry features one T cell receptor (beta chain) sequence. This record comes from a study of CD8 T cells in Susac syndrome. Sequencing of TCR beta drew on CD8+ and CD4+ T cells from blood. This CDR3 contains 15 residues. Reverse transcription of roughly 0.5 to 1 ug RNA was carried out with random hexamers. Using its own MiXCR run on the immunoSEQ multiplex PCR reads, TCRdb lists one record per CDR3 protein. The table records roughly 250,000 distinct CDR3 sequences, 90% to 97% of them present only once. The receptor was derived from a human donor with Susac syndrome. The rearrangement links TRBV21-1 to TRBJ1-5; the table assigns TRBD1, which was not confirmed against the DNA. TRBV21-1 is listed as a pseudogene. Sequenced material: CD4+ T cells from PBMCs. The CDR3 bases are TGTGCCAGCAGCCTGCGGGGACAGAACAATCAGCCCCAGCATTTT. Protein product: CASSLRGQNNQPQHF.